This T cell receptor beta chain was sequenced in a study of regulatory T cells in long-lasting Graves disease. The CDR3 length is 17 residues. Germline V CDR1 and CDR2: MGHRA, YSYEKL. Germline trimming cut 3 bases from V and 5 bases from J; bases unmatched to any gene: 13. Documented time point: persistent/refractory GD, antithyroid drugs over 5 years with positive TRAb. The TCR library used RNA extracted from PBMCs. TCR beta libraries were built with iRepertoire HTBI primers and Arm-PCR of CDR3 regions. TCRdb re-analysed the multiplex PCR reads in MiXCR, keeping a single row per CDR3 protein. Here the sample spans around 460,000 distinct CDR3 sequences, 22% being singletons.

This sequence originates from a female donor with Graves disease. The rearrangement uses TRBV4-1 and TRBJ1-5, with 7 nucleotides matching TRBD1. The sample here was peripheral blood mononuclear cells (PBMCs), taken when the disease was refractory, from a patient treated with antithyroid drugs. Written as DNA, the CDR3 is TGCGCCAGCAGCCAGGGAGGCAGGGGGGGAAAGGATCAGCCCCAGCATTTT. Protein sequence: CASSQGGRGGKDQPQHF.